The 3 T cell receptor beta chains presented below share a single source sample, sequenced in a study of T cell changes during pregnancy in multiple sclerosis. Sequencing used immunoSEQ multiplex PCR; TCRdb keeps in-frame clones, though not all of them. The data contain tens of thousands of clones, roughly nine tenths of them singletons. The source was peripheral blood, collected in the third trimester of pregnancy. These receptor sequences come from a female donor with multiple sclerosis, enrolled in a pregnancy study.

V gene TRBV5-1 combines with J gene TRBJ1-4, with 7 bases fitting TRBD1. The germline V gene encodes CDR1 SGHRS and CDR2 YFSETQ. The CDR3 sequence is 14 residues long. The V gene end was trimmed by 0 bases and the J gene end by 5 bases; junction bases not matched to a gene: 1. CDR3: CASSLGQGNEKLFF. The CDR3 region has the DNA TGCGCCAGCAGCTTGGGACAGGGAAATGAAAAACTGTTTTTT.

A single count supports this clone. This chain joins TRBV10-1 and TRBJ2-2, with D tentatively TRBD2 (5 bases). Trimming removed 7 bases from V and 6 bases from J, with 21 bases in between. Germline loops: CDR1 WNHNN, CDR2 SYGVQD (reference sequence). This CDR3 has 16 amino acids. CDR3 region: CASTDMKEDGAGELFF. CDR3 DNA sequence: TGCGCCAGCACCGACATGAAGGAGGATGGGGCCGGGGAGCTGTTTTTT.

This chain links TRBV29-1 with TRBJ1-2; perhaps TRBD1 as D (6 bases). This CDR3 is built from 13 residues. From germline, CDR1 is SQVTM and CDR2 ANQGSEA. V lost 2 bases, J lost 6 bases, and 13 bases lay in between. CDR3 nucleotides: TGCAGCGTTGAAAGTGCGGGGGCGAATGGCTACACCTTC. Its translation is CSVESAGANGYTF.